Below, 30 T cell receptor beta chains from the same sample are listed, as sequenced in a study of T cell responses to AZD1222 COVID-19 vaccine. Here immunoSEQ multiplex PCR was the method, and the copy in TCRdb shows in-frame clones only, minus some. Of 150,000 to 200,000 clones in the sample, about nine tenths were seen once. Sequenced here: peripheral blood, sampled 28 days after the second AZD1222 dose. The receptor set was obtained from an adult who received the AZD1222 COVID-19 vaccine.

The rearrangement joins TRBV29-1 to TRBJ1-2; D ambiguous. V dropped 3 bases and J dropped 8 bases, with 16 bases sitting between them. The CDR3 is 13 amino acids. From germline, CDR1 is SQVTM and CDR2 ANQGSEA. The CDR3 sequence is CSVEFGEVGGYTF. CDR3 sequence (DNA): TGCAGCGTTGAGTTTGGAGAGGTGGGGGGCTACACCTTC.

A single count supports this clone. The gene calls are TRBV28 and TRBJ1-4, with 10 bases lining up with TRBD1. CDR1 and CDR2 (germline): MDHEN, SYDVKM. This CDR3 is built from 18 residues. V trimming: 4 bases; J trimming: 6 bases; junction bases outside the gene matches: 14. As DNA, the CDR3 is TGTGCCAGCAGTTCCCCGGGACAGGGGAGTATCACTCATGAAAAACTGTTTTTT. Residues: CASSSPGQGSITHEKLFF.

The genes are TRBV4-2 and TRBJ2-5, with a possible D match to TRBD2 (6 bases). V shed 4 bases and J shed 2 bases, with 14 bases lying between them. CDR1 and CDR2 (germline): LGHNA, YNFKEQ. The CDR3 sequence is 15 residues long. CDR3 in DNA: TGTGCCAGCAGCCGGGGACTTTCGAAGCAAGAGACCCAGTACTTC. Protein: CASSRGLSKQETQYF.

The chain uses TRBV5-8 and TRBJ2-5; D may be TRBD1 (6 bases). V lost 5 bases, J lost 1 base, and 12 bases lay in between. CDR1 and CDR2 (germline): SGHTS, YDEGEE. This CDR3 is built from 14 residues. The CDR3 sequence: CASSPGQLQETQYF. As DNA, the CDR3 is TGTGCCAGCAGTCCCGGACAGCTCCAAGAGACCCAGTACTTC.

V gene TRBV5-5 combines with J gene TRBJ1-4; possible D gene TRBD1, 5 bases. The CDR3 contains 15 residues. Germline assignment: CDR1 SGHKS and CDR2 YYEKEE (reference sequence). V was pared by 4 bases and J by 7 bases, with 17 bases between. The CDR3 coding sequence is TGTGCCAGCAGCAGAGGCGGGACTATGACTGAAAAACTGTTTTTT. It encodes CASSRGGTMTEKLFF. Looking up the rest from reference TRBV5-5 and TRBJ1-4 gives the full variable domain: DAGVTQSPTHLIKTRGQQVTLRCSPISGHKSVSWYQQVLGQGPQFIFQYYEKEERGRGNFPDRFSARQFPNYSSELNVNALLLGDSALYLCASSRGGTMTEKLFFGSGTQLSVL.

The V call is TRBV5-1, the J call TRBJ2-5; D is unclear. This CDR3 spans 14 amino acids. Germline CDR1 and CDR2: SGHRS and YFSETQ. The V and J ends lost 0 bases and 1 base respectively, with 7 bases between them. The CDR3 spells CASSLEGFQETQYF. The CDR3 nucleotides read TGCGCCAGCAGCTTGGAGGGCTTCCAAGAGACCCAGTACTTC.

J is TRBJ1-1 and V is TRBV19; 9 nucleotides match TRBD1. The trim removed 3 bases at V and 7 bases at J, leaving 6 bases unmatched. Per germline, CDR1 LNHDA and CDR2 SQIVND (reference sequence). The CDR3 has 14 residues. This chain's CDR3 is CASSILQGADEAFF. In DNA, the CDR3 is TGTGCCAGTAGTATTCTACAGGGGGCCGATGAAGCTTTCTTT.

V usage is TRBV5-4 and J usage is TRBJ1-4; 7 bases match TRBD1. The CDR3 extends over 13 amino acids. CDR1 is SGHNT and CDR2 is YYREEE in the germline V gene (reference sequence). V lost 9 bases, J lost 8 bases, and 10 bases stayed unmatched. The CDR3 spells CANSDRDGEKLFF. The CDR3 bases are TGTGCCAACTCAGACAGGGATGGGGAAAAACTGTTTTTT. Full variable domain (missing parts from reference TRBV5-4 and TRBJ1-4): ETGVTQSPTHLIKTRGQQVTLRCSSQSGHNTVSWYQQALGQGPQFIFQYYREEENGRGNFPPRFSGLQFPNYSSELNVNALELDDSALYLCANSDRDGEKLFFGSGTQLSVL.

J is TRBJ1-6 and V is TRBV28; D not certain. Trimming stripped 5 bases from V and 4 bases from J, with 15 bases between. The CDR3 totals 16 residues. Germline V gene lookup returns CDR1 MDHEN and CDR2 SYDVKM. The DNA for the CDR3 is TGTGCCAGCAGTCTCGGCGATCCGGGGTATAATTCACCCCTCCACTTT. The encoded protein is CASSLGDPGYNSPLHF. The full variable domain, in which reference TRBV28 and TRBJ1-6 provide the parts outside the CDR3, is DVKVTQSSRYLVKRTGEKVFLECVQDMDHENMFWYRQDPGLGLRLIYFSYDVKMKEKGDIPEGYSVSREKKERFSLILESASTNQTSMYLCASSLGDPGYNSPLHFGNGTRLTVT.

V usage is TRBV2 and J usage is TRBJ1-5; 7 positions match TRBD1. The germline V gene has CDR1 SNHLY and CDR2 FYNNEI. The length of the CDR3 is 14 residues. V lost 6 bases, J lost 3 bases, and 5 bases stayed unmatched. CDR3 bases: TGTGCCAGCAGAGGGGGGACAGTCAATCAGCCCCAGCATTTT. It yields the protein CASRGGTVNQPQHF. Full variable domain (rest looked up from reference TRBV2 and TRBJ1-5): EPEVTQTPSHQVTQMGQEVILRCVPISNHLYFYWYRQILGQKVEFLVSFYNNEISEKSEIFDDQFSVERPDGSNFTLKIRSTKLEDSAMYFCASRGGTVNQPQHFGDGTRLSIL.

V usage is TRBV28 and J usage is TRBJ1-6, with TRBD1 matching over 7 bases. This CDR3 has 13 residues. Germline CDR1 is MDHEN and CDR2 is SYDVKM. The V segment lost 5 bases and the J segment 9 bases; nucleotides outside the gene matches: 4. This CDR3 reads CASSTGQPSPLHF. CDR3 in DNA: TGTGCCAGCAGTACGGGACAGCCTTCACCCCTCCACTTT. Full variable domain (remainder filled in from reference TRBV28 and TRBJ1-6): DVKVTQSSRYLVKRTGEKVFLECVQDMDHENMFWYRQDPGLGLRLIYFSYDVKMKEKGDIPEGYSVSREKKERFSLILESASTNQTSMYLCASSTGQPSPLHFGNGTRLTVT.

CDR3 sequence: CASSRYRELFF. Written as DNA, the CDR3 is TGTGCCAGCAGCCGATACAGGGAACTGTTTTTT. The chain has TRBV3-1 (or the pseudogene TRBV3-2) and TRBJ1-4; D might be TRBD1 (6 bases). Trimming took off 4 bases at V and 12 bases at J, with 9 bases between the two ends. Germline CDR1 LGHDT, CDR2 YNNKEL (reference sequence). CDR3 length: 11 amino acids.

This chain joins TRBV6-5 and TRBJ2-4; 7 bases are a match to TRBD2. CDR3 size: 12 residues. The V gene end was trimmed by 8 bases and the J gene end by 8 bases; junction bases not matched to a gene: 6. The germline V gene has CDR1 MNHEY and CDR2 SVGAGI. The CDR3 DNA is TGTGCCAGCCAGGGAGGGGTGGACATTCAGTACTTC. Protein product: CASQGGVDIQYF.

The V and J genes are TRBV3-1 (or the pseudogene TRBV3-2) and TRBJ2-1; weak D call: TRBD1 (5 bases). Germline values: CDR1 LGHDT, CDR2 YNNKEL (reference sequence). Trimming cost V 4 bases and J 7 bases, with 20 bases left between them. The CDR3 has 16 residues. DNA of the CDR3: TGTGCCAGCAGCCGAATCTCAGGCCAGGGTGGGAATGAGCAGTTCTTC. Its translation is CASSRISGQGGNEQFF.

This clone was seen once. This chain uses TRBV6-5 with TRBJ1-6; 11 nucleotides line up with TRBD1. This CDR3 region has 14 residues. J lost 10 bases, V lost 7 bases, and 6 bases had no gene match. Germline lookup yields CDR1 MNHEY and CDR2 SVGAGI. The CDR3 region is CASTRDRGDSPLHF. CDR3 DNA: TGTGCCAGCACGCGGGACAGGGGGGACTCACCCCTCCACTTT.

This rearrangement joins TRBV7-2 to TRBJ1-6; D gene uncertain. Germline values: CDR1 SGHTA, CDR2 FQGNSA. The CDR3 sequence is 12 residues long. Trimming removed 5 bases from V and 11 bases from J, with 10 bases in between. In nucleotides, the CDR3 is TGTGCCAGCAGCGCTATTCGGCCACCCCTCCACTTT. Residues: CASSAIRPPLHF.

J is TRBJ1-2 and V is TRBV6-5; 9 bases line up with TRBD1. Germline CDR1 is MNHEY and CDR2 is SVGAGI. The CDR3 is 15 amino acids. Trimming removed 7 bases from V and 5 bases from J; junction bases left unmatched: 11. CDR3 bases: TGTGCCAGCACCTATAGGGGACAGGGAAGTTATGGCTACACCTTC. This sequence encodes CASTYRGQGSYGYTF.

Only one count was recorded for this clone. The chain joins TRBV9 to TRBJ2-1; 9 bases are shared with TRBD2. Germline CDR1 is SGDLS and CDR2 is YYNGEE. J lost 13 bases, V lost 4 bases, and 15 bases had no gene match. The CDR3 spans 15 residues. CDR3 in DNA: TGTGCCAGCAGCCCCGCCCTGGGGCGGGAGGGCCTTCAGTTCTTC. Its protein product is CASSPALGREGLQFF.

This clone was observed a few times. J is TRBJ2-7 and V is TRBV28; TRBD1 aligns across 12 bases. This CDR3 comprises 16 residues. Germline V lookup: CDR1 MDHEN, CDR2 SYDVKM. The ends lost 3 bases at V and 5 bases at J; junction bases unmatched: 8. This chain's CDR3 is CASSLPPGQGAHEQYF. CDR3 sequence (DNA): TGTGCCAGCAGTTTGCCTCCGGGACAGGGGGCCCACGAGCAGTACTTC.

The rearrangement joins TRBV27 to TRBJ1-6, with 8 bases aligning to TRBD1. This CDR3 is 14 amino acids long. Germline CDR1 reads MNHEY; CDR2 reads SMNVEV (reference sequence). V shed 6 bases, J shed 6 bases, and the junction held 4 bases outside the gene matches. CDR3: CASSRTGRNSPLHF. The CDR3 coding sequence is TGTGCCAGCAGCCGGACAGGGCGTAATTCACCCCTCCACTTT.

The gene calls are TRBV28 and TRBJ2-7, with 15 positions matching TRBD2. The CDR3 totals 15 residues. Trimming took 6 bases from V and 6 from J; bases not matched to a gene: 6. Germline CDR1 and CDR2: MDHEN and SYDVKM. The CDR3: CASRGLAGGLSEQYF. The CDR3 nucleotides are TGTGCCAGCAGGGGACTAGCGGGGGGTCTGAGCGAGCAGTACTTC.

Comments on this clone: Other DNA sequences of this sample code for an identical CDR3. The CDR3 bases are TGTGCCAGCAGCGTAAGCGGGAGCTCCTACAATGAGCAGTTCTTC. The encoded protein is CASSVSGSSYNEQFF. V and J are TRBV9 and TRBJ2-1; the match to TRBD2 covers 8 bases. V lost 1 base and J lost 0; bases outside the gene matches: 0. CDR1 SGDLS and CDR2 YYNGEE come from the germline V gene. The CDR3 is 15 residues long.

The chain links TRBV7-9 to TRBJ1-1; 7 bases agree with TRBD1. CDR3 length: 14 residues. V was clipped by 6 bases and J by 4 bases; unmatched bases: 8. Looked up from germline, CDR1 is SEHNR and CDR2 is FQNEAQ (reference sequence). CDR3 coding DNA: TGTGCCAGCAGGCAGGGGGATTTTGTCACTGAAGCTTTCTTT. Its translation is CASRQGDFVTEAFF.

The V gene is TRBV6-2 or TRBV6-3, the J gene TRBJ2-7, with 10 positions matching TRBD2. CDR3 length: 15 residues. The V gene end was trimmed by 6 bases and the J gene end by 5 bases; junction bases not matched to a gene: 10. Germline lookup yields CDR1 MNHEY and CDR2 SVGEGT. This chain's CDR3 is CASSRPGLAINEQYF. In DNA form, the CDR3 reads TGTGCCAGCAGCCGGCCGGGACTAGCGATCAACGAGCAGTACTTC.

V and J are TRBV27 and TRBJ2-7; perhaps TRBD1 as D (6 bases). CDR1 and CDR2 (germline): MNHEY, SMNVEV (reference sequence). The CDR3 sequence is 13 residues long. The V end lost 1 base, the J end lost 6 bases, and 10 bases lay between the germline ends. The CDR3 sequence is CASSLWGRVEQYF. For the CDR3, the DNA is TGTGCCAGCAGTTTATGGGGGCGCGTCGAGCAGTACTTC.

The gene calls are TRBV29-1 and TRBJ2-1; 7 bases agree with TRBD1. J lost 4 bases, V lost 6 bases, and 6 bases had no gene match. The CDR3 is 13 amino acids. The germline V gene has CDR1 SQVTM and CDR2 ANQGSEA. The CDR3 is CSVAGTVYNEQFF. The CDR3 coding sequence is TGCAGCGTAGCCGGGACAGTGTACAATGAGCAGTTCTTC.

The rearrangement links TRBV19 to TRBJ2-2; 8 bases agree with TRBD2. Germline CDR1 LNHDA, CDR2 SQIVND (reference sequence). The CDR3 is made up of 18 amino acids. The V segment lost 1 base and the J segment 3 bases; nucleotides outside the gene matches: 10. The CDR3 DNA reads TGTGCCAGTAGTATAGCTGGAGTAGCGGGATCAGACACCGGGGAGCTGTTTTTT. Its translation: CASSIAGVAGSDTGELFF.

The V call is TRBV3-1 (or the pseudogene TRBV3-2), the J call TRBJ2-5; D unclear. Between the trimmed V and J ends, which lost 3 bases and 5 bases, there was a span of 19 bases. This CDR3 contains 16 residues. Per the germline V gene, CDR1 is LGHDT and CDR2 is YNNKEL (reference sequence). CDR3 in DNA: TGTGCCAGCAGCCACGCTATACAGCCCCTTGGGGAGACCCAGTACTTC. Its protein product is CASSHAIQPLGETQYF.

The chain joins TRBV10-3 to TRBJ1-2; no definite D call. Germline V CDR1 and CDR2: ENHRY, SYGVKD. The CDR3 has 12 amino acids. V lost 3 bases and J lost 4, with 6 bases in between. The CDR3 nucleotides are TGTGCCATCAGTGACGAGGGCTATGGCTACACCTTC. Encoded protein: CAISDEGYGYTF.

V gene TRBV6-5 combines with J gene TRBJ2-7; D is undetermined. This CDR3 spans 13 amino acids. Deletions cut 2 bases from V and 1 base from J, with 6 bases between. Germline-derived CDR1 and CDR2 are MNHEY and SVGAGI. The CDR3 region is CASSYTGSYEQYF. DNA of the CDR3: TGTGCCAGCAGTTACACCGGATCCTACGAGCAGTACTTC.